The 18 T cell receptor beta chains reported below all come from one sample, sequenced in a study of blood T cell repertoires in COVID-19. Profiled with immunoSEQ multiplex PCR; TCRdb holds only in-frame clones, not every one. The table includes about 300,000 clones, 85% detected once. Sequencing used peripheral blood. The receptors derive from a human donor in a cohort sampled during active COVID-19.

The gene calls are TRBV7-9 and TRBJ2-1; D remains ambiguous. This CDR3 spans 12 amino acids. Germline values: CDR1 SEHNR, CDR2 FQNEAQ (reference sequence). V was trimmed by 5 bases and J by 9 bases, leaving 11 bases between them. The CDR3 DNA reads as TGTGCCAGCAGCCAATTGGCTAGTGAGCAGTTCTTC. Its protein product is CASSQLASEQFF.

CDR3 loop: CASSSSGRWTGELFF. CDR3 DNA sequence: TGTGCCAGCAGCTCCAGCGGGAGGTGGACCGGGGAGCTGTTTTTT. The V call is TRBV7-2, the J call TRBJ2-2; 9 nucleotides line up with TRBD2. V trimming: 4 bases; J trimming: 5 bases; junction bases outside the gene matches: 5. This CDR3 is built from 15 residues. Per germline, CDR1 SGHTA and CDR2 FQGNSA.

The V gene is TRBV3-1 (or the pseudogene TRBV3-2), the J gene TRBJ1-1, with D possibly matching TRBD1 (5 bases). Germline V gene data show CDR1 as LGHDT and CDR2 as YNNKEL (reference sequence). The CDR3 has 15 residues. V was pared by 8 bases and J by 0 bases, with 16 bases between. For the CDR3, the DNA is TGTGCCAGCTCTAGGGGAGGCTTAATGAACACTGAAGCTTTCTTT. Its protein product is CASSRGGLMNTEAFF.

V is TRBV6-6 and J is TRBJ2-7; no firm D call. With 6 bases removed from V and 1 base from J, the gap between germline ends came to 7 bases. Germline-derived CDR1 and CDR2 are MNHNY and SVGAGI (reference sequence). The CDR3 is made up of 12 amino acids. CDR3 loop: CASRLESYEQYF. The CDR3 DNA is TGTGCCAGCAGGCTTGAGTCCTACGAGCAGTACTTC.

The chain carries TRBV2 and TRBJ2-1, with D possibly matching TRBD1 (6 bases). Trimming removed 5 bases at V and 4 bases at J, with 15 bases between. The CDR3 totals 15 residues. Germline assignment: CDR1 SNHLY and CDR2 FYNNEI. The CDR3 protein is CASSRQQGPYNEQFF. In nucleotides, the CDR3 is TGTGCCAGCAGTCGACAGCAGGGGCCGTACAATGAGCAGTTCTTC.

This clone was counted at least ten times. The V call is TRBV30, the J call TRBJ2-6; perhaps TRBD2 as D (6 bases). Germline assignment: CDR1 GTSNPN and CDR2 SVGIG (reference sequence). This CDR3 contains 14 residues. Trimming left V 7 bases short and J 0 bases short, with 10 bases between. Here the CDR3 DNA reads TGTGCCTTCACCGGGAGCTCTGGGGCCAACGTCCTGACTTTC. It encodes CAFTGSSGANVLTF.

The V call is TRBV19, the J call TRBJ2-7; 7 bases match TRBD2. The CDR3 runs to 14 residues. V was clipped by 10 bases and J by 2 bases; unmatched bases: 11. CDR1 LNHDA and CDR2 SQIVND come from the germline V gene (reference sequence). The CDR3 nucleotides read TGTGCCATCGTACCCGGGAGGAGGGCCTACGAGCAGTACTTC. The encoded protein is CAIVPGRRAYEQYF.

The chain has TRBV7-8 and TRBJ1-5, with TRBD1 identical over 9 bases. J lost 3 bases, V lost 2 bases, and 23 bases had no gene match. The germline V gene encodes CDR1 SGHVS and CDR2 FQNEAQ. There are 22 residues in the CDR3. The CDR3 here is CASSLFSPRDRVLARINQPQHF. The CDR3 DNA reads TGTGCCAGCAGCTTATTCAGTCCCCGGGACAGGGTTCTTGCGAGAATCAATCAGCCCCAGCATTTT.

The CDR3 DNA is TGTGCCAGCTCACCCACGGCGGGGACTGAAGCTTTCTTT. Amino acid sequence: CASSPTAGTEAFF. The rearrangement links TRBV18 to TRBJ1-1; D call uncertain. Germline V gene data show CDR1 as KGHSH and CDR2 as LQKENI. The CDR3 has 13 amino acids. The V gene lost 3 bases and the J gene lost 5 bases, with 10 bases spanning the gap.

The chain uses TRBV29-1 and TRBJ1-2, with 7 bases that match TRBD1. The germline V gene encodes CDR1 SQVTM and CDR2 ANQGSEA. V trimming: 6 bases; J trimming: 7 bases; junction bases outside the gene matches: 14. This CDR3 contains 14 residues. The CDR3 protein is CSVGTEPKSGGYTF. The CDR3 nucleotides read TGCAGCGTCGGGACAGAGCCTAAATCGGGTGGCTACACCTTC.

The V call is TRBV9, the J call TRBJ2-1; 11 nucleotides match TRBD2. V gave up 4 bases and J gave up 0 bases; unmatched junction bases: 3. This CDR3 comprises 16 residues. Germline CDR1 reads SGDLS; CDR2 reads YYNGEE. As DNA, the CDR3 is TGTGCCAGCAGCCCAACTAGCGGGAGCTCCTACAATGAGCAGTTCTTC. Translating gives CASSPTSGSSYNEQFF.

This clone was detected only once. The rearrangement joins TRBV9 to TRBJ2-1; a possible D gene is TRBD2 (5 bases). The germline gives CDR1 SGDLS, CDR2 YYNGEE. The V and J ends lost 4 bases and 0 bases respectively, with 11 bases between them. This CDR3 has 15 amino acids. CDR3 bases: TGTGCCAGCAGCCCTCGGGATAGCTCCTACAATGAGCAGTTCTTC. It is translated as CASSPRDSSYNEQFF.

V is TRBV29-1 and J is TRBJ1-1; D unresolved. V was trimmed by 0 bases and J by 0 bases, leaving 8 bases between them. This CDR3 spans 14 amino acids. Germline V gene data show CDR1 as SQVTM and CDR2 as ANQGSEA. The CDR3 sequence is CSVEDGRLNTEAFF. In DNA, the CDR3 is TGCAGCGTTGAAGACGGTCGGTTGAACACTGAAGCTTTCTTT.

The chain couples TRBV5-1 to TRBJ1-4, with D tentatively TRBD1 (6 bases). CDR3 length equals 14 residues. The ends were cut back, 5 bases at V and 7 bases at J, with 15 bases in the middle. The V gene's germline CDR1 is SGHRS and CDR2 YFSETQ. The CDR3 region is CASSSQGRSEKLFF. In DNA form, the CDR3 reads TGCGCCAGCAGTTCACAGGGACGTAGTGAAAAACTGTTTTTT.

The V and J genes are TRBV7-3 and TRBJ1-5; no clear D gene. Trimming shortened V by 6 bases and J by 11 bases, and 23 bases separated the two germline ends. Germline assignment: CDR1 SGHTA and CDR2 FQGTGA. This CDR3 spans 15 amino acids. The CDR3 loop is CASRTRPGGPMAQHF. The CDR3 nucleotides are TGTGCCAGCAGAACCAGGCCCGGAGGGCCTATGGCCCAGCATTTT.

This sequence joins TRBV14 and TRBJ2-3, with 11 bases fitting TRBD2. The trim removed 4 bases at V and 5 bases at J, leaving 8 bases unmatched. This CDR3 comprises 16 residues. Germline V lookup: CDR1 SGHDN, CDR2 FVKESK. The CDR3: CASSPLAGGERDTQYF. The CDR3 DNA reads TGTGCCAGCAGCCCCCTAGCGGGAGGCGAGAGAGATACGCAGTATTTT.

The genes are TRBV21-1 and TRBJ2-1; the D segment call TRBD2 is taken from the table without a DNA check. TRBV21-1 is a listed pseudogene. This CDR3 comprises 13 residues. This CDR3 reads CASSKARGCEQFF. CDR3 DNA: TGTGCCAGCAGCAAAGCGCGAGGGTGCGAGCAGTTCTTC.

This chain joins TRBV27 and TRBJ2-2, with 7 positions matching TRBD2. Germline CDR1 and CDR2: MNHEY and SMNVEV (reference sequence). The CDR3 covers 16 residues. V dropped 5 bases and J dropped 2; count of bases not matched to a gene: 8. For the CDR3, the DNA is TGTGCCAGCAGTAATGCTCTAGCGGCAAACACCGGGGAGCTGTTTTTT. Translation: CASSNALAANTGELFF.